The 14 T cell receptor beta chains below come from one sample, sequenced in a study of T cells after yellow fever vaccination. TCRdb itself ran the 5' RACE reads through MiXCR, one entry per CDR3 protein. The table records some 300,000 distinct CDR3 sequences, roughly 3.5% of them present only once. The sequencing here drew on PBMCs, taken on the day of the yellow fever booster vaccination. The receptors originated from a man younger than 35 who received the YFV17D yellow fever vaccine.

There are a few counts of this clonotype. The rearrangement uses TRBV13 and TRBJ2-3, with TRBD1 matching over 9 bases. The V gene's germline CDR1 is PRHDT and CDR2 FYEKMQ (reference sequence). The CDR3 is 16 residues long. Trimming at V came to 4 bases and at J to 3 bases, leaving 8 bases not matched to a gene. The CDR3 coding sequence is TGTGCCAGCAGCTCACACAGGGGGCGTAGGACAGATACGCAGTATTTT. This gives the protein CASSSHRGRRTDTQYF.

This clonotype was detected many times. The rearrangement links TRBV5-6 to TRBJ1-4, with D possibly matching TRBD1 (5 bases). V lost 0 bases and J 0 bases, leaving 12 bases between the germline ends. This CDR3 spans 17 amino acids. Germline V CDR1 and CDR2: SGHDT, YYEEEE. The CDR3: CASSLAGHSTTNEKLFF. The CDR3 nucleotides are TGTGCCAGCAGCTTGGCAGGGCATAGCACAACTAATGAAAAACTGTTTTTT.

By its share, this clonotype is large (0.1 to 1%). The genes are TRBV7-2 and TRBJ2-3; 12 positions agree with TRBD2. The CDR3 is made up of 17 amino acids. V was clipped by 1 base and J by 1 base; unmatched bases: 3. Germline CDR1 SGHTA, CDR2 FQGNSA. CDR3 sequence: CASSLVASGGGTDTQYF. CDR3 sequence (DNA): TGTGCCAGCAGCTTAGTAGCTAGCGGGGGGGGCACAGATACGCAGTATTTT.

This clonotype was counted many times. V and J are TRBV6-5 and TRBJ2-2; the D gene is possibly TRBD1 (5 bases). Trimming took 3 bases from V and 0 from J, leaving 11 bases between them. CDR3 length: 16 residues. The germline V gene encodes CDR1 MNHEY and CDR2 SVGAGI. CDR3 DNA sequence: TGTGCCAGCAGTTATTCGGACACTCCGAACACCGGGGAGCTGTTTTTT. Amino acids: CASSYSDTPNTGELFF.

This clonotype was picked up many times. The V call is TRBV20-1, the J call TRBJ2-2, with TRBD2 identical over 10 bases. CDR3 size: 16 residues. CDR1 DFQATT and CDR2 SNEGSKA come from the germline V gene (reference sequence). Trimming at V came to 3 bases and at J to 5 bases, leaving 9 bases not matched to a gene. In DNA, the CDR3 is TGCAGTGCTAGGACTACTAGCGGGGTAGTTACCGGGGAGCTGTTTTTT. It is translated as CSARTTSGVVTGELFF.

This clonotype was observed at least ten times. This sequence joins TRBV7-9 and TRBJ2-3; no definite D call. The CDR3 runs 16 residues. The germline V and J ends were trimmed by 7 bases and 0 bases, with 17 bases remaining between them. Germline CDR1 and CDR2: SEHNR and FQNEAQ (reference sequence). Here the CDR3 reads CASTPAPRSSTDTQYF. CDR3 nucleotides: TGTGCCAGCACCCCCGCCCCCCGATCTAGCACAGATACGCAGTATTTT.

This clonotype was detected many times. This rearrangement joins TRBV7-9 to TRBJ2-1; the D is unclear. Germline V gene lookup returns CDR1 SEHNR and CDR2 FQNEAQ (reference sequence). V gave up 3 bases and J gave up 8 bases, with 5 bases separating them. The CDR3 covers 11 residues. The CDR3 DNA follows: TGTGCCAGCAGCTTTCTTTATGAGCAGTTCTTC. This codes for CASSFLYEQFF.

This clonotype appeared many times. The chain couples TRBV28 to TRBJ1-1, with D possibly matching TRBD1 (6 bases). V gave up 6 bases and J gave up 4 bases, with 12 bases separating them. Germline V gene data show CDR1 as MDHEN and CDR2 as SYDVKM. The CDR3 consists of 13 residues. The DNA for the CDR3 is TGTGCCAGCAGGTTTACAGGGTTCACTGAAGCTTTCTTT. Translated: CASRFTGFTEAFF.

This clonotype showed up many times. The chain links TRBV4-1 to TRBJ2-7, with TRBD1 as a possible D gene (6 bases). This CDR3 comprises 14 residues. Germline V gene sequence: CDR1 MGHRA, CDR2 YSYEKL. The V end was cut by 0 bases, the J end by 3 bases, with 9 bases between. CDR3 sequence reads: CASSQEVRGYEQYF. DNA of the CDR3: TGCGCCAGCAGCCAAGAGGTCAGGGGCTACGAGCAGTACTTC.

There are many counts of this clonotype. CDR3: CASSATSGGAAGEQFF. CDR3 bases: TGTGCCAGCAGCGCCACTAGCGGGGGGGCTGCAGGTGAGCAGTTCTTC. The chain couples TRBV9 to TRBJ2-1; TRBD2 agrees at 13 bases. CDR1 SGDLS and CDR2 YYNGEE come from the germline V gene. The length of the CDR3 is 16 residues. V gave up 3 bases and J gave up 9 bases; unmatched junction bases: 9.

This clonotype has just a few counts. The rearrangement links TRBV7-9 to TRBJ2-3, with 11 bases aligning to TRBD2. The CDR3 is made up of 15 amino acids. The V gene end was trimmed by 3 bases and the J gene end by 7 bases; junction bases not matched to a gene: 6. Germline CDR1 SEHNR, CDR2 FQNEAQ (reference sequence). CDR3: CASSFTSGGVNTQYF. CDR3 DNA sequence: TGTGCCAGCAGCTTCACTAGCGGGGGCGTCAATACGCAGTATTTT.

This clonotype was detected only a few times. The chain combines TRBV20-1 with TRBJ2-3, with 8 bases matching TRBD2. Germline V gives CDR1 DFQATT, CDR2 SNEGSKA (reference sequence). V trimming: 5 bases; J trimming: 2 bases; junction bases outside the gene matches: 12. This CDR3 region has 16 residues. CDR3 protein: CSARFGSGGPTDTQYF. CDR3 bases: TGCAGTGCTCGTTTTGGCAGCGGGGGACCCACAGATACGCAGTATTTT.

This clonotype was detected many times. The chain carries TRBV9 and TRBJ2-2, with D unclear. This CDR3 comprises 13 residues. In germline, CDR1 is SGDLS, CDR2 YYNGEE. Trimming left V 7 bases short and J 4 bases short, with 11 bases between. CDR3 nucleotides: TGTGCCAGCTCCATGTGGGGCACCGGGGAGCTGTTTTTT. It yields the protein CASSMWGTGELFF.

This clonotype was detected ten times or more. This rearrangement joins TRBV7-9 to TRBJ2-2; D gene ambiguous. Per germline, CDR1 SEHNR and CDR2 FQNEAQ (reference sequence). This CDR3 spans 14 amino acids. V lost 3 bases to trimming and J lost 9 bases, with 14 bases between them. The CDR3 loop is CASSFQAAGRELFF. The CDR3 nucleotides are TGTGCCAGCAGCTTCCAGGCGGCAGGCCGGGAGCTGTTTTTT.